The 13 T cell receptor beta chains below all came from one sample that was sequenced in a study of T-cell reconstitution after alpha-beta-depleted transplantation in children. Unique molecular identifiers tagged the TCRbeta library. TCRdb reprocessed the PCR reads via MiXCR and lists one record per CDR3 protein. Of about 460,000 distinct CDR3 sequences in the sample, approximately 10% were seen once. The sequenced sample was PBMCs, mostly from graft donor cells, obtained 180 days after TCRalphabeta/CD19-depleted stem cell transplant. The receptors here all came from a female patient between 2 and 15 years old who had a stem cell transplant for aplastic anemia, so the T cells may come from the graft donor.

This clonotype was detected many times. The chain combines TRBV12-3 or TRBV12-4 with TRBJ1-1, with unresolved D. V was trimmed by 5 bases and J by 9 bases, leaving 13 bases between them. The CDR3 is made up of 12 amino acids. CDR3 loop: CASSVKAVKAFF. The CDR3 DNA is TGTGCCAGCAGTGTGAAGGCGGTGAAAGCTTTCTTT.

This clonotype was detected only a few times. The chain joins TRBV12-3 or TRBV12-4 to TRBJ2-5; 10 nucleotides align to TRBD1. This CDR3 comprises 15 residues. Germline trimming cut 5 bases from V and 4 bases from J; bases unmatched to any gene: 7. CDR3: CASSPTGGAAETQYF. The CDR3 DNA sequence: TGTGCCAGCAGTCCGACAGGGGGCGCCGCAGAGACCCAGTACTTC.

This clonotype was found a few times. This sequence joins TRBV2 and TRBJ1-2; tentatively, D is TRBD1 (6 bases). V was cut by 5 bases and J by 4 bases, with 17 bases left in between. The CDR3 sequence is 15 residues long. Germline V CDR1 and CDR2: SNHLY, FYNNEI. CDR3 residues: CASSPGGREIYGYTF. The CDR3 nucleotides read TGTGCCAGCAGTCCGGGGGGCAGGGAGATCTATGGCTACACCTTC.

Comments on this clonotype: This clone may be a read error of a much larger clone one base away. The chain is built from TRBV10-3 and TRBJ2-3; TRBD2 matches at 10 bases. CDR1 is ENHRY and CDR2 is SYGVKD in the germline V gene. The V gene end was trimmed by 3 bases and the J gene end by 7 bases; junction bases not matched to a gene: 7. The CDR3 runs 15 residues. The CDR3 is CAISDLAGESNTQYF. In nucleotides, the CDR3 is TGTGCCATCAGTGACCTAGCGGGAGAGTCAAATACGCAGTATTTT.

This clonotype was detected a few times. The genes are TRBV29-1 and TRBJ2-7, with TRBD2 matching 11 bases. The J segment lost 4 bases and the V segment lost 1 base, leaving 6 bases of the junction unmatched. The CDR3 totals 15 residues. CDR1 is SQVTM, CDR2 ANQGSEA, per germline. As DNA, the CDR3 is TGCAGCGTTGAAGTGGAGACTAGCGGGATTTACGAGCAGTACTTC. Encoded protein: CSVEVETSGIYEQYF.

The table lists this clonotype with a few counts. The rearrangement joins TRBV29-1 to TRBJ2-1, with 10 bases aligning to TRBD1. Germline V gene sequence: CDR1 SQVTM, CDR2 ANQGSEA. CDR3 length: 16 residues. Trimming at V came to 7 bases and at J to 1 base, leaving 10 bases not matched to a gene. CDR3 loop: CSAKRGQGGSYNEQFF. The CDR3 DNA is TGCAGCGCAAAGAGAGGACAGGGGGGGTCCTACAATGAGCAGTTCTTC.

The V and J genes are TRBV20-1 and TRBJ1-2; possible D gene TRBD1, 5 bases. V lost 3 bases and J 4 bases, leaving 15 bases between the germline ends. The CDR3 runs to 14 residues. Germline lookup yields CDR1 DFQATT and CDR2 SNEGSKA (reference sequence). The CDR3 here is CSARGDYWGYGYTF. CDR3 in DNA: TGCAGTGCTAGGGGGGACTACTGGGGCTATGGCTACACCTTC.

DNA for the CDR3: TGTGCCAGCAGCTCCACGGAGGGGGTGGCCCATGGGAAGCCCCAGCATTTT. Protein product: CASSSTEGVAHGKPQHF. This chain uses TRBV13 with TRBJ1-5, with D perhaps matching TRBD1 (6 bases). The CDR3 consists of 17 residues. Germline loops: CDR1 PRHDT, CDR2 FYEKMQ (reference sequence). Trimming cost V 4 bases and J 8 bases, with 24 bases left between them.

This clonotype appeared a few times. The genes are TRBV4-3 and TRBJ2-7; D is undetermined. The V gene's germline CDR1 is LGHNA and CDR2 YSLEER. The CDR3 runs 15 residues. V dropped 0 bases and J dropped 3 bases, with 12 bases sitting between them. This CDR3 reads CASSQDQHTIYEQYF. The CDR3 nucleotides are TGCGCCAGCAGCCAAGATCAACACACCATCTACGAGCAGTACTTC.

In this sample, this clonotype turned up many times. The V and J genes are TRBV5-1 and TRBJ2-3; 7 bases map to TRBD2. The CDR3 sequence is 16 residues long. CDR1 is SGHRS, CDR2 YFSETQ, per germline. V lost 0 bases and J lost 1; bases outside the gene matches: 5. CDR3 nucleotides: TGCGCCAGCAGCTTGGGTTCTAGCGGAGGCACAGATACGCAGTATTTT. Protein product: CASSLGSSGGTDTQYF.

The chain employs TRBV4-3 and TRBJ2-3; TRBD2 might be the D (6 bases). This CDR3 is 16 amino acids long. V shed 0 bases and J shed 1 base, with 11 bases lying between them. Per the germline V gene, CDR1 is LGHNA and CDR2 is YSLEER. The CDR3 coding sequence is TGCGCCAGCAGCCAAGAATGGGAGCGGGGCACAGATACGCAGTATTTT. This translates into CASSQEWERGTDTQYF.

The J gene is TRBJ2-5, the V gene TRBV20-1, with 12 bases aligning to TRBD2. The germline V gene has CDR1 DFQATT and CDR2 SNEGSKA (reference sequence). The CDR3 extends over 15 amino acids. The J segment lost 7 bases and the V segment lost 3 bases, leaving 9 bases of the junction unmatched. The CDR3 region is CSARGTSGPLSTQYF. The CDR3 DNA reads as TGCAGTGCTAGGGGGACTAGCGGGCCCCTCTCGACCCAGTACTTC.

The chain carries TRBV18 and TRBJ2-7; 7 nucleotides align to TRBD2. Germline V gene lookup returns CDR1 KGHSH and CDR2 LQKENI. With 2 bases clipped from V and 2 bases from J, the junction kept 0 bases outside the gene matches. The CDR3 consists of 13 residues. The CDR3 bases are TGTGCCAGCTCACCAGGGAGGGCCTACGAGCAGTACGTC. The encoded protein is CASSPGRAYEQYV.